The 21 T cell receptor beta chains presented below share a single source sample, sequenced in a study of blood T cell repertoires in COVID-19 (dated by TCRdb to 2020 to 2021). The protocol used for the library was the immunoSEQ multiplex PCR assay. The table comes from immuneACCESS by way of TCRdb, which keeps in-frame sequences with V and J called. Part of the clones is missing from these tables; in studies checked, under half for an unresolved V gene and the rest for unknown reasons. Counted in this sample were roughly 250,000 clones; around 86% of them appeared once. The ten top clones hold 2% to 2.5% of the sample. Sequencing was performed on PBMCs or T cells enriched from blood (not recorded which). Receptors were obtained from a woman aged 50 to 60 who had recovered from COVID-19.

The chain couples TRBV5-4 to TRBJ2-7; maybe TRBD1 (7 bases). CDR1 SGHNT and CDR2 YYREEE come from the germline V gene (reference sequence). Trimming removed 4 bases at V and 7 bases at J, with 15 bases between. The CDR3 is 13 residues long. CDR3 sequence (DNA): TGTGCCAGCAGCCCTCCAGGGGGGAATGAGCAGTACTTC. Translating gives CASSPPGGNEQYF.

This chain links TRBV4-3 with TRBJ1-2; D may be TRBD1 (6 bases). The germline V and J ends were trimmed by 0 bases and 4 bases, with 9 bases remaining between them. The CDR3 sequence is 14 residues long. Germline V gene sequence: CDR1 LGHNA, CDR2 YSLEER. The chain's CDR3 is CASSQDQGIYGYTF. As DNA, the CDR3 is TGCGCCAGCAGCCAAGATCAGGGGATCTATGGCTACACCTTC.

CDR3 DNA: TGTGCCCTAGAAGCGGGAGAGGAGACCCAGTACTTC. This gives the protein CALEAGEETQYF. V usage is TRBV6-4 and J usage is TRBJ2-5, with TRBD2 matching over 8 bases. The V and J ends lost 11 bases and 5 bases, in that order; junction bases with no gene match: 7. The CDR3 spans 12 residues. The germline V gene has CDR1 MRHNA and CDR2 SNTAGT.

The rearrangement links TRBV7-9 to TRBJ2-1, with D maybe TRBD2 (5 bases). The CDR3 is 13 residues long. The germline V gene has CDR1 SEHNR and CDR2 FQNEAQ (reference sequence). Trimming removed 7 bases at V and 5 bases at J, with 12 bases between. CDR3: CASTIKRDNEQFF. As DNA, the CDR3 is TGTGCCAGCACCATAAAGAGGGACAATGAGCAGTTCTTC. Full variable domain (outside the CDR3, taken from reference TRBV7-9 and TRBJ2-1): DTGVSQNPRHKITKRGQNVTFRCDPISEHNRLYWYRQTLGQGPEFLTYFQNEAQLEKSRLLSDRFSAERPKGSFSTLEIQRTEQGDSAMYLCASTIKRDNEQFFGPGTRLTVL.

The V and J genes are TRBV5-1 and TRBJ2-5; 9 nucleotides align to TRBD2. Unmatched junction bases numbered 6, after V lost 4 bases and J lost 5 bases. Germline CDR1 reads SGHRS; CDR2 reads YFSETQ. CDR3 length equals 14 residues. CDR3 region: CASSKLAGGETQYF. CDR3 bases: TGCGCCAGCAGCAAACTGGCGGGGGGGGAGACCCAGTACTTC.

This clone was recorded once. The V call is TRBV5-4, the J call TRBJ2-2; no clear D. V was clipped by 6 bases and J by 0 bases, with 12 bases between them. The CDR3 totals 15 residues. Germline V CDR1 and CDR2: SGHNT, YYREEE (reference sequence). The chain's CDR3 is CASTILGANTGELFF. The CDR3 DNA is TGTGCCAGCACTATCCTAGGAGCGAACACCGGGGAGCTGTTTTTT.

The CDR3 sequence is CASSPRDRSYGYTF. CDR3 coding DNA: TGTGCCAGCAGTCCCCGGGACAGAAGTTATGGCTACACCTTC. The chain carries TRBV27 and TRBJ1-2; 7 positions match TRBD1. J gave up 5 bases and V 5 bases, and 8 bases lay outside the gene matches. CDR1 is MNHEY, CDR2 SMNVEV, per germline (reference sequence). The CDR3 covers 14 residues.

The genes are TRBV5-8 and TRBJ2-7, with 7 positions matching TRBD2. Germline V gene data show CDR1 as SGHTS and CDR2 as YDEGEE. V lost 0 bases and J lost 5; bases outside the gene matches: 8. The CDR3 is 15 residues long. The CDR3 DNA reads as TGTGCCAGCAGCTTGGATGGAGAGGCGGGGGACGAGCAGTACTTC. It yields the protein CASSLDGEAGDEQYF.

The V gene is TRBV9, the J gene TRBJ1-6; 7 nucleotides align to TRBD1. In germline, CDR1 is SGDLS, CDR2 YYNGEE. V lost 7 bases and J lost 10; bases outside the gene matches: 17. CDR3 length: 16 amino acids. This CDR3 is CASARDRVQDGSPLHF. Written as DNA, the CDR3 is TGTGCCAGCGCGAGGGACAGAGTTCAAGATGGGTCACCCCTCCACTTT.

The CDR3 DNA follows: TGTGCCAGCAGTCCACAGGGTTACTATGGCTACACCTTC. Translating gives CASSPQGYYGYTF. The gene calls are TRBV27 and TRBJ1-2; tentative D call: TRBD1 (6 bases). V lost 5 bases to trimming and J lost 3 bases, with 10 bases between them. CDR1 MNHEY and CDR2 SMNVEV come from the germline V gene (reference sequence). CDR3 size: 13 residues.

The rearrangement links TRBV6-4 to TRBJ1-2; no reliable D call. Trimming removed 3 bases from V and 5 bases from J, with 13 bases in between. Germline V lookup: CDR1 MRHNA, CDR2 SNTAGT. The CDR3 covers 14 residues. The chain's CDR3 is CASSEEEGGYGYTF. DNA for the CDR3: TGTGCCAGCAGTGAAGAGGAGGGCGGTTATGGCTACACCTTC.

DNA of the CDR3: TGTGCCAGCAGCTCTAGGCCTGGGGGGGGCAACGGGACTTCTCATTACGAGCAGTACTTC. This sequence encodes CASSSRPGGGNGTSHYEQYF. The chain links TRBV9 to TRBJ2-7; possibly TRBD2 for D (7 bases). V was clipped by 4 bases and J by 4 bases, with 33 bases between them. Germline CDR1 and CDR2: SGDLS and YYNGEE. The CDR3 has 20 amino acids.

CDR3 DNA: TGCGCCAGCAGCTTTGGAGGGGGCAATTCCTACAATGAGCAGTTCTTC. It translates to CASSFGGGNSYNEQFF. The chain carries TRBV5-1 and TRBJ2-1; tentative D call: TRBD1 (7 bases). V lost 2 bases and J 1 base, leaving 13 bases between the germline ends. Germline CDR1 is SGHRS and CDR2 is YFSETQ. This CDR3 contains 16 residues.

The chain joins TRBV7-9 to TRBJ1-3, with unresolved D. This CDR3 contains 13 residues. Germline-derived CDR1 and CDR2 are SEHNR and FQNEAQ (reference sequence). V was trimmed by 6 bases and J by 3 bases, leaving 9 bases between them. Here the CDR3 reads CASSREVGNTIYF. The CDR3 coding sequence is TGTGCCAGCAGTCGGGAGGTTGGAAACACCATATATTTT.

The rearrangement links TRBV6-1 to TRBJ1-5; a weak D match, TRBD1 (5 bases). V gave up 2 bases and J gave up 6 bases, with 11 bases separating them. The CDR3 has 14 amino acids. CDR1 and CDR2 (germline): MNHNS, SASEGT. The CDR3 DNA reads TGTGCCAGCAGTGAACAGGACCAGGGTCAGCCCCAGCATTTT. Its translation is CASSEQDQGQPQHF.

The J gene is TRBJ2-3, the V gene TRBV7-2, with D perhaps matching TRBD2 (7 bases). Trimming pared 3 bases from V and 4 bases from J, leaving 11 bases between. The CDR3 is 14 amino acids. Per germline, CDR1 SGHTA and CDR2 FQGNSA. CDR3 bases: TGTGCCAGCAGCTTTGTGGGGGGGCCAGATACGCAGTATTTT. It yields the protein CASSFVGGPDTQYF.

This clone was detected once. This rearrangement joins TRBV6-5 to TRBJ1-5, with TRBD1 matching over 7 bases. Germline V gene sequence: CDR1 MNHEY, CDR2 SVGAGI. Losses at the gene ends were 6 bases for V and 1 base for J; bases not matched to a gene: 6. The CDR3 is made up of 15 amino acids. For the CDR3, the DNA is TGTGCCAGCAGCCCGGACAGGTTGAGCAATCAGCCCCAGCATTTT. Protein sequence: CASSPDRLSNQPQHF.

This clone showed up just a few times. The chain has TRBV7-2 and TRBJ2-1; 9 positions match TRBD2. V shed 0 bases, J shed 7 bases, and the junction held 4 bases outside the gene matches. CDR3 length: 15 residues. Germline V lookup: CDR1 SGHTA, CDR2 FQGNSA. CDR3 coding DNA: TGTGCCAGCAGCTTAGCGGCGGGACTAGCAAATGAGCAGTTCTTC. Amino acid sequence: CASSLAAGLANEQFF.

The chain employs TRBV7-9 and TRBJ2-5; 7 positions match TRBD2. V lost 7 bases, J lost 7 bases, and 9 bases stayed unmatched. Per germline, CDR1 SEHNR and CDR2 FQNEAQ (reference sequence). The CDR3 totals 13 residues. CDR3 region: CASTLAGGGTQYF. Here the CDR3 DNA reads TGTGCCAGCACCCTCGCGGGCGGGGGGACCCAGTACTTC.

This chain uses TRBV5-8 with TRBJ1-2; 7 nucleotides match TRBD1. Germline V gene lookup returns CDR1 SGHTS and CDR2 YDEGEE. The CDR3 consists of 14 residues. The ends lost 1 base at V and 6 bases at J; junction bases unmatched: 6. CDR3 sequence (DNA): TGTGCCAGCAGCTTGATACAGGGGATCGATGGCTACACCTTC. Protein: CASSLIQGIDGYTF.

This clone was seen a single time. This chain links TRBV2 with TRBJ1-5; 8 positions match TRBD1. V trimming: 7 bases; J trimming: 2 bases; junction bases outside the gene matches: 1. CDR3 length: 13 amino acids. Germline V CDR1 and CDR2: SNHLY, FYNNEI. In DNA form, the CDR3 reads TGTGCCAGCAAGGACAGGGGCAATCAGCCCCAGCATTTT. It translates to CASKDRGNQPQHF.